These 9 T cell receptor beta chains originate from one sample sequenced in a study of PD-1 blockade in classical Hodgkin lymphoma. The sample's time point: cycle 4 day 1 (C4D1), after 6 weeks of nivolumab. Following autologous stem cell transplantation, relapse occurred in every patient, and exposure to brentuximab vedotin varied. Investigators isolated CD4+ T cells from thawed PBMCs through magnetic negative selection. Some clones are missing from TCRdb's copy, which holds only in-frame ones; the method was immunoSEQ multiplex PCR. The sample contains 25,000 to 30,000 clones, over 75% of which appear only once. This specimen was CD4+ T cells from blood, taken before the fourth cycle of nivolumab. The source is a human donor with classical Hodgkin lymphoma.

This chain links TRBV10-3 with TRBJ2-2; D is unresolved. The CDR3 spans 14 residues. V was cut by 8 bases and J by 0 bases, with 10 bases left in between. Germline-derived CDR1 and CDR2 are ENHRY and SYGVKD. The CDR3 region is CAIAAYANTGELFF. In DNA form, the CDR3 reads TGTGCCATCGCGGCATACGCGAACACCGGGGAGCTGTTTTTT.

The rearrangement uses TRBV18 and TRBJ2-7; 7 nucleotides align to TRBD2. The germline V gene encodes CDR1 KGHSH and CDR2 LQKENI. This CDR3 spans 16 amino acids. Trimming at V came to 4 bases and at J to 4 bases, leaving 13 bases not matched to a gene. The CDR3 is CASSLGVSGNAYEQYF. In DNA, the CDR3 is TGTGCCAGCTCACTTGGAGTGAGCGGGAACGCATACGAGCAGTACTTC. The full variable domain, with the rest looked up from reference TRBV18 and TRBJ2-7, is NAGVMQNPRHLVRRRGQEARLRCSPMKGHSHVYWYRQLPEEGLKFMVYLQKENIIDESGMPKERFSAEFPKEGPSILRIQQVVRGDSAAYFCASSLGVSGNAYEQYFGPGTRLTVT.

This clone showed up just once. This chain uses TRBV5-1 with TRBJ2-2; 10 nucleotides align to TRBD2. V shed 4 bases and J 7 bases; nucleotides not matched to a gene: 10. This CDR3 is built from 16 residues. CDR1 SGHRS and CDR2 YFSETQ come from the germline V gene. The CDR3 coding sequence is TGCGCCAGCAGCACCACTAGCGGGGACGGGGTCGGGGAGCTGTTTTTT. Encoded protein: CASSTTSGDGVGELFF. The complete variable domain, with remaining parts taken from reference TRBV5-1 and TRBJ2-2, reads KAGVTQTPRYLIKTRGQQVTLSCSPISGHRSVSWYQQTPGQGLQFLFEYFSETQRNKGNFPGRFSGRQFSNSRSEMNVSTLELGDSALYLCASSTTSGDGVGELFFGEGSRLTVL.

The chain joins TRBV9 to TRBJ1-3; weak D call: TRBD1 (6 bases). Between the trimmed V and J ends, which lost 0 bases and 3 bases, there was a span of 13 bases. The CDR3 is made up of 16 amino acids. The V gene's germline CDR1 is SGDLS and CDR2 YYNGEE. The CDR3 bases are TGTGCCAGCAGCGTAGGCTCAGGGGTGTTTGGAAACACCATATATTTT. Translated, it gives CASSVGSGVFGNTIYF.

The V and J genes are TRBV7-9 and TRBJ2-7; D is unclear. With 1 base removed from V and 0 bases from J, the gap between germline ends came to 10 bases. The CDR3 is 15 residues long. From germline, CDR1 is SEHNR and CDR2 FQNEAQ (reference sequence). The CDR3 DNA reads TGTGCCAGCAGCTTAGGGGCCGACCGCTCCTACGAGCAGTACTTC. Translated, it gives CASSLGADRSYEQYF.

The chain carries TRBV7-6 and TRBJ2-3; D unresolved. The V end was cut by 3 bases, the J end by 0 bases, with 7 bases between. The germline gives CDR1 SGHVS, CDR2 FNYEAQ. The CDR3 loop spans 14 amino acids. Here the CDR3 reads CASSLSGSTDTQYF. The CDR3 nucleotides read TGTGCCAGCAGCTTGTCCGGGAGCACAGATACGCAGTATTTT.

The J gene is TRBJ1-1, the V gene TRBV10-3; TRBD1 matches at 7 bases. CDR3 length: 15 amino acids. V lost 4 bases and J lost 0; bases outside the gene matches: 5. CDR1 is ENHRY, CDR2 SYGVKD, per germline. CDR3 sequence: CAISGQGSVNTEAFF. Written as DNA, the CDR3 is TGTGCCATCAGTGGACAGGGCTCGGTGAACACTGAAGCTTTCTTT.

The chain combines TRBV18 with TRBJ2-5; D perhaps matches TRBD1 (5 bases). Germline lookup yields CDR1 KGHSH and CDR2 LQKENI. This CDR3 contains 16 residues. V lost 0 bases to trimming and J lost 4 bases, with 15 bases between them. Here the CDR3 DNA reads TGTGCCAGCTCACCACCGTCGGCAGGGTTTTCAGAGACCCAGTACTTC. Protein product: CASSPPSAGFSETQYF.

This chain joins TRBV7-2 and TRBJ2-7; a weak D match, TRBD1 (5 bases). Germline V gene data show CDR1 as SGHTA and CDR2 as FQGNSA. Deletions cut 5 bases from V and 6 bases from J, with 11 bases between. The CDR3 extends over 12 amino acids. CDR3 nucleotides: TGTGCCAGCAGCATCAGGGCCCTCGAGCAGTACTTC. Protein: CASSIRALEQYF.